The 14 T cell receptor beta chains in this list originate from one sample, sequenced in a study of cytomegalovirus exposure and HLA in healthy donors. PCR was performed using 60 Vbeta and 13 Jbeta primers. The repertoire was sequenced with immunoSEQ multiplex PCR; TCRdb's copy has only in-frame clones and lacks some. The sample shows about 170,000 clones, about 69% of them seen only once. The material sequenced was PBMCs. The receptors originated from a human donor in good health.

The chain has TRBV4-1 and TRBJ1-3, with a tentative D call TRBD1 (6 bases). The CDR3 is 15 residues long. Germline CDR1 MGHRA, CDR2 YSYEKL. V lost 6 bases, J lost 0 bases, and 12 bases lay in between. This CDR3 is CASSDGQSSGNTIYF. The CDR3, as DNA: TGCGCCAGCAGTGATGGACAGAGCTCTGGAAACACCATATATTTT.

As DNA, the CDR3 is TGTGCCAGCAGCTCGGGGTGGCCCTACGAGCAGTACTTC. It is translated as CASSSGWPYEQYF. The chain has TRBV5-5 and TRBJ2-7, with a weak D call TRBD2 (5 bases). The CDR3 contains 13 residues. V lost 3 bases to trimming and J lost 2 bases, with 9 bases between them. In germline, CDR1 is SGHKS, CDR2 YYEKEE (reference sequence). The full variable domain, in which reference TRBV5-5 and TRBJ2-7 provide the parts outside the CDR3, is DAGVTQSPTHLIKTRGQQVTLRCSPISGHKSVSWYQQVLGQGPQFIFQYYEKEERGRGNFPDRFSARQFPNYSSELNVNALLLGDSALYLCASSSGWPYEQYFGPGTRLTVT.

The V and J genes are TRBV29-1 and TRBJ1-1; D possibly corresponds to TRBD1 (5 bases). The V and J ends lost 7 bases and 1 base respectively, with 16 bases between them. The CDR3 length is 14 residues. Germline CDR1 reads SQVTM; CDR2 reads ANQGSEA. The CDR3 protein is CSAPRRGENTEAFF. CDR3 DNA: TGCAGCGCCCCCCGTCGGGGGGAGAACACTGAAGCTTTCTTT.

This chain connects TRBV29-1 to TRBJ1-1; D unclear. This CDR3 region has 11 residues. V gave up 4 bases and J gave up 6 bases, with 9 bases separating them. Germline lookup yields CDR1 SQVTM and CDR2 ANQGSEA. CDR3 amino acids: CSVAESAEAFF. The CDR3 DNA reads as TGCAGCGTTGCAGAAAGCGCTGAAGCTTTCTTT.

The rearrangement links TRBV19 to TRBJ1-4; 7 nucleotides align to TRBD1. CDR3 length: 16 amino acids. Unmatched junction bases numbered 5, after V lost 4 bases and J lost 0 bases. CDR1 is LNHDA and CDR2 is SQIVND in the germline V gene (reference sequence). CDR3 loop: CASSTTGLATNEKLFF. CDR3 nucleotide sequence: TGTGCCAGTAGTACGACAGGGCTTGCAACTAATGAAAAACTGTTTTTT.

This clone was detected a few times. V usage is TRBV5-4 and J usage is TRBJ1-5, with 8 positions matching TRBD1. The J segment lost 9 bases and the V segment lost 4 bases, leaving 3 bases of the junction unmatched. Per germline, CDR1 SGHNT and CDR2 YYREEE (reference sequence). The CDR3 is 12 residues long. CDR3 protein: CASSTQGGPQHF. The CDR3, as DNA: TGTGCCAGCAGCACACAGGGGGGGCCCCAGCATTTT.

The chain links TRBV10-3 to TRBJ2-7; no clear D gene. V gave up 2 bases and J gave up 2 bases, with 7 bases separating them. Germline CDR1 and CDR2: ENHRY and SYGVKD. The CDR3 extends over 13 amino acids. CDR3 DNA sequence: TGTGCCATCAGTGAGGCGGATACCTACGAGCAGTACTTC. Translated, it gives CAISEADTYEQYF.

This clone has a count of ten or more. In nucleotides, the CDR3 is TGTGCCAGTAGTCCTAACAGGGCCTTGGCTTTCTTT. Its protein product is CASSPNRALAFF. This chain connects TRBV19 to TRBJ1-1; D perhaps matches TRBD1 (6 bases). Per germline, CDR1 LNHDA and CDR2 SQIVND (reference sequence). The V gene lost 5 bases and the J gene lost 11 bases, with 15 bases spanning the gap. The CDR3 loop spans 12 amino acids.

The CDR3: CASSYQGGRGEAFF. CDR3 DNA: TGTGCCAGCAGTTACCAGGGGGGTAGAGGTGAAGCTTTCTTT. The rearrangement uses TRBV6-6 and TRBJ1-1; 7 nucleotides match TRBD1. This CDR3 contains 14 residues. V was pared by 2 bases and J by 7 bases, with 7 bases of the junction left unmatched. Germline values: CDR1 MNHNY, CDR2 SVGAGI (reference sequence).

V usage is TRBV6-5 and J usage is TRBJ1-5; 8 nucleotides agree with TRBD1. The CDR3 has 15 residues. Germline V gives CDR1 MNHEY, CDR2 SVGAGI. Trimming removed 6 bases from V and 2 bases from J; junction bases left unmatched: 6. As DNA, the CDR3 is TGTGCCAGCAGCCGTGACAGGGGACGCAATCAGCCCCAGCATTTT. Protein sequence: CASSRDRGRNQPQHF.

This clone was seen only once. The chain is built from TRBV6-5 and TRBJ1-1, with D perhaps TRBD1 (5 bases). Germline values: CDR1 MNHEY, CDR2 SVGAGI. Trimming took off 6 bases at V and 1 base at J, with 9 bases between the two ends. CDR3 size: 13 residues. The CDR3 loop reads CASSLTENTEAFF. CDR3 nucleotide sequence: TGTGCCAGCAGCCTGACAGAGAACACTGAAGCTTTCTTT.

This chain connects TRBV4-1 to TRBJ1-3, with TRBD1 matching 9 bases. Germline V gives CDR1 MGHRA, CDR2 YSYEKL. The trim removed 3 bases at V and 11 bases at J, leaving 5 bases unmatched. The CDR3 length is 13 residues. The CDR3 loop is CASSHPGQGSIYF. CDR3 nucleotide sequence: TGCGCCAGCAGCCACCCTGGACAGGGGTCCATATATTTT.

V usage is TRBV4-1 and J usage is TRBJ2-1, with 10 bases that match TRBD1. CDR3 length equals 17 residues. Germline lookup yields CDR1 MGHRA and CDR2 YSYEKL. J lost 5 bases, V lost 4 bases, and 11 bases had no gene match. In DNA form, the CDR3 reads TGCGCCAGCAGCCCATATTTTGGACAGGGGGTGAACAATGAGCAGTTCTTC. Encoded protein: CASSPYFGQGVNNEQFF.

This sequence joins TRBV7-2 and TRBJ2-7; D may be TRBD2 (6 bases). The germline V gene encodes CDR1 SGHTA and CDR2 FQGNSA. Deletions cut 2 bases from V and 0 bases from J, with 17 bases between. This CDR3 contains 17 residues. The CDR3 loop is CASSLSERVFGSYEQYF. As DNA, the CDR3 is TGTGCCAGCAGCTTATCTGAGCGGGTCTTTGGCTCCTACGAGCAGTACTTC.